The text below deals with one TCR beta chain. Its antigen is undetermined. Based on CD45RO/CCR7/CD25/CD127/CD95/CD27, CD4+ regulatory, stem cell-like memory, naive and central memory cells were sorted. The data were obtained in a study of beta chain features in type 1 diabetes. Study-wide results and caveats: Shorter templates might be favored by PCR, equally in patients and controls. All four CD4+ subsets of Type 1 diabetes patients contained TCRB CDR3s that were moderately but significantly shorter. Patients' naive, central memory and Treg TCRB repertoires seemed closer to one another than those of healthy donors.

The CDR3 spans 16 residues. In germline, CDR1 is MDHEN, CDR2 SYDVKM. V lost 2 bases and J 2 bases, leaving 13 bases between the germline ends. Isolated RNA was reverse transcribed in full, so expressed TCRB transcripts were sequenced. The table came from immunoSEQ multiplex PCR; TCRdb's copy has only in-frame clones and leaves some out. The sample shows approximately 120,000 clones, 40% of them seen only once. This rearrangement joins TRBV28 to TRBJ1-5; possible D gene TRBD1, 6 bases. The source is a woman aged 18-29 years in good health. The sample comprised stem cell memory CD4+ T cells from blood. CDR3 loop: CASSLRGAGGNQPQHF. CDR3 nucleotides: TGTGCCAGCAGTTTACGGGGGGCAGGTGGCAATCAGCCCCAGCATTTT.